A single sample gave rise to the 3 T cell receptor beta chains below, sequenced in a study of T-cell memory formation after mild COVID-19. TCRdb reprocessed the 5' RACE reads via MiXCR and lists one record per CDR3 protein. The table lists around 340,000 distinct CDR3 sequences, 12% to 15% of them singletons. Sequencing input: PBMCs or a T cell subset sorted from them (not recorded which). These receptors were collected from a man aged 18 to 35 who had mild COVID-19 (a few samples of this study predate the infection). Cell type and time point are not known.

The CDR3 is CASSVLGTDYGYTF. CDR3 coding DNA: TGTGCCAGCAGCGTCTTAGGAACAGACTATGGCTACACCTTC. The genes are TRBV9 and TRBJ1-2; D ambiguous. This CDR3 contains 14 residues. Per the germline V gene, CDR1 is SGDLS and CDR2 is YYNGEE. The V end lost 2 bases, the J end lost 3 bases, and 11 bases lay between the germline ends.

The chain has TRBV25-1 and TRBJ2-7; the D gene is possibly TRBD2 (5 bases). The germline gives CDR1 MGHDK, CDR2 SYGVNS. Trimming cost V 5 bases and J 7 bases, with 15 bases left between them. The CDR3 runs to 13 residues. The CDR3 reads CASSRSGPGEQYF. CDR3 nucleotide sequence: TGTGCCAGCAGTCGAAGCGGACCGGGAGAGCAGTACTTC.

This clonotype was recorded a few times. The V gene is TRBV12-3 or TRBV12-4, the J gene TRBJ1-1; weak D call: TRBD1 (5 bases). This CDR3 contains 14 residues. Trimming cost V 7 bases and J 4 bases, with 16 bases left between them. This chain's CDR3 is CASTPQAGGTEAFF. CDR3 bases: TGTGCCAGCACCCCACAGGCTGGGGGCACTGAAGCTTTCTTT.